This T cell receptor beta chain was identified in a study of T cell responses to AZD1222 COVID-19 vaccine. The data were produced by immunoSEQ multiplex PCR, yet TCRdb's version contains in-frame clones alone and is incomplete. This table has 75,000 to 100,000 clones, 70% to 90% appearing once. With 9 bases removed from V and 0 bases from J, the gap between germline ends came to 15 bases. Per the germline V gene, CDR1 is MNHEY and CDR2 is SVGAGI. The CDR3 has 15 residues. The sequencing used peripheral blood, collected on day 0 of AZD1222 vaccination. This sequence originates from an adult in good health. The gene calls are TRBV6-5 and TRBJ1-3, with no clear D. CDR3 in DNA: TGTGCCAGTCTTCCGACAAGAAGCTCTGGAAACACCATATATTTT. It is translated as CASLPTRSSGNTIYF.